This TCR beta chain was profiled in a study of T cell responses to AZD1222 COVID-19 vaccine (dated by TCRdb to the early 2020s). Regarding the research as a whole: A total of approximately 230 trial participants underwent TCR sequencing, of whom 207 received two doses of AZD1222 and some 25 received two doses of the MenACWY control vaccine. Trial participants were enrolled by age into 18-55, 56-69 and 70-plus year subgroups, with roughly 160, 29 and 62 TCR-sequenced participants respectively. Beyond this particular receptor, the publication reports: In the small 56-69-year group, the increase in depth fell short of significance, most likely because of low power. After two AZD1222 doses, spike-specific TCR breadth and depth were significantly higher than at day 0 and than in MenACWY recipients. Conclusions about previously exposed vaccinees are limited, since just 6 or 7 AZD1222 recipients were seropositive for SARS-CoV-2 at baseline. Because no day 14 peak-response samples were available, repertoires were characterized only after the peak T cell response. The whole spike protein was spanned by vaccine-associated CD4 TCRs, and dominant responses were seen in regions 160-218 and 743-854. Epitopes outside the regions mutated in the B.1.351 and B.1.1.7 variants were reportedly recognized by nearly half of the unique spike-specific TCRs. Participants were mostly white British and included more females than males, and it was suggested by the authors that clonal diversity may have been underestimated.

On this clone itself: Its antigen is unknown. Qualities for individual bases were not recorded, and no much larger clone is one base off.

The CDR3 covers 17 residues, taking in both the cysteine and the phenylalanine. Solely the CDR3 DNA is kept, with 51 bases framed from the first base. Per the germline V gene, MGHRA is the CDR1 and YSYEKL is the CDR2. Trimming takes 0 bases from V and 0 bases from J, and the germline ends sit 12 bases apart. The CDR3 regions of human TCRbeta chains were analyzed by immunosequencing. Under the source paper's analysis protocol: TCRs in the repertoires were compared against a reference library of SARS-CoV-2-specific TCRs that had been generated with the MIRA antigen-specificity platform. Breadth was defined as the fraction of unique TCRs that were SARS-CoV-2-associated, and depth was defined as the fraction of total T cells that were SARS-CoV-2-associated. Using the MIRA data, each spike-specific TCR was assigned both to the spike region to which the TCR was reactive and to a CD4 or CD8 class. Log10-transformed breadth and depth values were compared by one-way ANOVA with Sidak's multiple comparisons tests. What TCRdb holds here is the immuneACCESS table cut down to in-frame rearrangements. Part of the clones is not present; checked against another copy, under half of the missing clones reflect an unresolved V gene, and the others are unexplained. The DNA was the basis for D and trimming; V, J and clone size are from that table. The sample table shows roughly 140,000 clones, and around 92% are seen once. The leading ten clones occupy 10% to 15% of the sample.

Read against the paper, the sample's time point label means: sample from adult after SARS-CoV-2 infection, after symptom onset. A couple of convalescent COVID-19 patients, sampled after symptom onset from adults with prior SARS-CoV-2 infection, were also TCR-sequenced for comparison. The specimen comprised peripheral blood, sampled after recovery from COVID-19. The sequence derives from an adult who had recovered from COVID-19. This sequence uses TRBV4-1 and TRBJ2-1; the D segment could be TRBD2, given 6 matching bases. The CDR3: CASSQDRGSGSYNEQFF. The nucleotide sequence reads TGCGCCAGCAGCCAAGATCGGGGGTCGGGCTCCTACAATGAGCAGTTCTTC.